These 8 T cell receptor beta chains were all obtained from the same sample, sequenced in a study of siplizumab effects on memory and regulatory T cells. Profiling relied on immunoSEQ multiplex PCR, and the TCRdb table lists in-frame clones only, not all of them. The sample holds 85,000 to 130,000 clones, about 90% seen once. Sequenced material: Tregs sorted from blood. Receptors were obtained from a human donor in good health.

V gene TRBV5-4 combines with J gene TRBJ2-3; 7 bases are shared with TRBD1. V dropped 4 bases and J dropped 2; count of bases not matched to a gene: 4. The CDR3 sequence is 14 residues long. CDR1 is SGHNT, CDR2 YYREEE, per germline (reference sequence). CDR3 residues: CASSVGQITDTQYF. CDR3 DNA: TGTGCCAGCAGCGTGGGACAGATCACAGATACGCAGTATTTT.

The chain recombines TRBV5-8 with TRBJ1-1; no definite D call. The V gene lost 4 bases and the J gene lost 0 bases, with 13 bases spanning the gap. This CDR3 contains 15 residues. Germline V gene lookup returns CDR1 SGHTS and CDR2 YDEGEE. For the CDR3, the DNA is TGTGCCAGCAGCCCCGTGCCCCCCATGAACACTGAAGCTTTCTTT. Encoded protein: CASSPVPPMNTEAFF.

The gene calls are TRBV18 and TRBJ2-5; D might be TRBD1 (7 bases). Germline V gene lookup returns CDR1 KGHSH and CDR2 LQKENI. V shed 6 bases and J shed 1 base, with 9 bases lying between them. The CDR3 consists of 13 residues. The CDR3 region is CASSRDSQETQYF. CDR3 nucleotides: TGTGCCAGCTCGCGGGACAGCCAAGAGACCCAGTACTTC.

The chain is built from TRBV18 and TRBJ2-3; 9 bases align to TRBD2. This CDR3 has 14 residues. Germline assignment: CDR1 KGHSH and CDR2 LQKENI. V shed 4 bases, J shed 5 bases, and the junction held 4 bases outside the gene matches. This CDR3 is CASSQSGRKDTQYF. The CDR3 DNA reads TGTGCCAGCTCACAGAGCGGGAGGAAAGATACGCAGTATTTT.

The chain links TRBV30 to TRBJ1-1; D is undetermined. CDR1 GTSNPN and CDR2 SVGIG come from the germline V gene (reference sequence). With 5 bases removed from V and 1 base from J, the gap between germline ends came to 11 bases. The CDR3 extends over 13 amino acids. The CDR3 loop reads CAWDIRQNTEAFF. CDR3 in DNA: TGTGCCTGGGATATAAGGCAGAACACTGAAGCTTTCTTT. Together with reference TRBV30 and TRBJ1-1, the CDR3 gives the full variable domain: SQTIHQWPATLVQPVGSPLSLECTVEGTSNPNLYWYRQAAGRGLQLLFYSVGIGQISSEVPQNLSASRPQDRQFILSSKKLLLSDSGFYLCAWDIRQNTEAFFGQGTRLTVV.

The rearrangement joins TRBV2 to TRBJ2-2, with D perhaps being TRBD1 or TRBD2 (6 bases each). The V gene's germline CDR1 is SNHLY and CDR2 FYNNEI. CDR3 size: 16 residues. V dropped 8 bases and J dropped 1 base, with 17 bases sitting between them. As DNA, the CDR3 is TGTGCCAGCCTCGAAGGGGGGAATCGGAACACCGGGGAGCTGTTTTTT. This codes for CASLEGGNRNTGELFF.

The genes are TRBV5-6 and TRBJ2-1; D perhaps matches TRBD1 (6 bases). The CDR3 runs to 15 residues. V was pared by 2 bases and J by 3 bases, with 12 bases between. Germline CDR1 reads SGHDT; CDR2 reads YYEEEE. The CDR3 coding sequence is TGTGCCAGCAGCTTTCTACAGGGTGGCTACAATGAGCAGTTCTTC. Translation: CASSFLQGGYNEQFF.

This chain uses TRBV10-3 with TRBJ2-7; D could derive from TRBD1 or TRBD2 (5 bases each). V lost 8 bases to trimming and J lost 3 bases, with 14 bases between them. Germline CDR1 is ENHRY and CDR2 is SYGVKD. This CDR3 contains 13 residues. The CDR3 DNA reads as TGTGCCATCCTGTTGGGGGTGGGCTACGAGCAGTACTTC. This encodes CAILLGVGYEQYF.